Below, 11 T cell receptor beta chains from the same sample are listed, as sequenced in a study of shared clonotypes between healthy human individuals. TCRdb's copy holds only in-frame clones and misses some; the assay was immunoSEQ multiplex PCR. The repertoire holds 1,100,000 or so clones, with more than 75% as singletons. The sample comprised memory CD4+ T cells from PBMCs. As for subset: CD45RA-negative fraction. These receptors were taken from a man aged 18 to 29 in good health. Some clones in this sample may be carry-over from other donors' samples.

This sequence joins TRBV7-3 and TRBJ2-1, with D perhaps matching TRBD1 or TRBD2 (5 bases each). V lost 1 base to trimming and J lost 9 bases, with 19 bases between them. Germline V CDR1 and CDR2: SGHTA, FQGTGA. This CDR3 has 16 residues. The CDR3 coding sequence is TGTGCCAGCAGCTTAAGCAGTGGGGGTAGTAGGAGTGAGCAGTTCTTC. Amino acids: CASSLSSGGSRSEQFF.

For this clone: This may come from a read error, since a much larger clone is one base off. This chain joins TRBV28 and TRBJ2-5; possible D gene TRBD1, 5 bases. Germline V gene data show CDR1 as MDHEN and CDR2 as SYDVKM. Trimming shortened V by 3 bases and J by 1 base, and 9 bases separated the two germline ends. CDR3 length equals 14 residues. The CDR3 DNA reads TGTGCCAGCAGTTTGATGACAGTCCAAGAGACCCAGTACTTC. It is translated as CASSLMTVQETQYF.

The chain has TRBV5-1 and TRBJ1-4; D is uncertain. The CDR3 runs 13 residues. The ends were cut back, 2 bases at V and 8 bases at J, with 10 bases in the middle. Germline V lookup: CDR1 SGHRS, CDR2 YFSETQ. The CDR3 region is CASSFGLGEKLFF. DNA of the CDR3: TGCGCCAGCAGCTTCGGTTTAGGAGAAAAACTGTTTTTT.

The rearrangement links TRBV5-1 to TRBJ1-3; the D is unclear. Germline CDR1 SGHRS, CDR2 YFSETQ. V was cut by 3 bases and J by 0 bases, with 16 bases left in between. The CDR3 is made up of 17 amino acids. In nucleotides, the CDR3 is TGCGCCAGCAGCTACGAAGTCCCCGATTCCTCTGGAAACACCATATATTTT. It specifies CASSYEVPDSSGNTIYF.

CDR3 coding DNA: TGTGCCAGCAGCGGTTCTCCAGATACGCAGTATTTT. Translation gives CASSGSPDTQYF. The genes are TRBV9 and TRBJ2-3; D gene unclear. Between the trimmed V and J ends, which lost 3 bases and 4 bases, there was a span of 6 bases. Germline lookup yields CDR1 SGDLS and CDR2 YYNGEE. This CDR3 is 12 amino acids long.

The rearrangement joins TRBV11-3 to TRBJ2-2; the D gene could be TRBD1 or TRBD2 (6 bases each). The V end was cut by 3 bases, the J end by 7 bases, with 18 bases between. Per germline, CDR1 SGHNT and CDR2 YENEEA. CDR3 size: 16 residues. CDR3 in amino acids: CASSFRYGGQDGELFF. In DNA, the CDR3 is TGTGCCAGCAGCTTCCGTTATGGGGGGCAGGACGGGGAGCTGTTTTTT. The whole variable domain, filled in from reference TRBV11-3 and TRBJ2-2, reads EAGVVQSPRYKIIEKKQPVAFWCNPISGHNTLYWYLQNLGQGPELLIRYENEEAVDDSQLPKDRFSAERLKGVDSTLKIQPAELGDSAVYLCASSFRYGGQDGELFFGEGSRLTVL.

The genes are TRBV18 and TRBJ1-1; 8 positions agree with TRBD1. CDR1 KGHSH and CDR2 LQKENI come from the germline V gene. The CDR3 spans 15 residues. V shed 4 bases and J 3 bases; nucleotides not matched to a gene: 7. This CDR3 reads CASSRGTGRDTEAFF. CDR3 nucleotides: TGTGCCAGCTCACGGGGGACAGGCCGGGACACTGAAGCTTTCTTT.

This chain joins TRBV29-1 and TRBJ2-7; unclear D gene. This CDR3 comprises 10 residues. The germline CDR1 and CDR2 sequences are SQVTM and ANQGSEA. V gave up 7 bases and J gave up 4 bases, with 8 bases separating them. The CDR3 here is CSATFYEQYF. The CDR3 DNA reads as TGCAGCGCGACCTTTTACGAGCAGTACTTC.

This clone was counted once. The chain carries TRBV9 and TRBJ2-5, with D uncertain. Looked up from germline, CDR1 is SGDLS and CDR2 is YYNGEE. V was cut by 3 bases and J by 0 bases, with 3 bases left in between. The CDR3 sequence is 12 residues long. The CDR3 is CASSGDQETQYF. Here the CDR3 DNA reads TGTGCCAGCAGCGGAGACCAAGAGACCCAGTACTTC. Combining the CDR3 with reference TRBV9 and TRBJ2-5 gives the whole variable domain DSGVTQTPKHLITATGQRVTLRCSPRSGDLSVYWYQQSLDQGLQFLIQYYNGEERAKGNILERFSAQQFPDLHSELNLSSLELGDSALYFCASSGDQETQYFGPGTRLLVL.

This sequence joins TRBV28 and TRBJ1-2; tentative D call: TRBD1 (6 bases). The V and J ends lost 6 bases and 6 bases respectively, with 14 bases between them. Germline assignment: CDR1 MDHEN and CDR2 SYDVKM. The CDR3 runs to 13 residues. The DNA for the CDR3 is TGTGCCAGCAGGCCCCCGGGGGCCGATGGCTACACCTTC. Residues: CASRPPGADGYTF.

This clone was recorded a few times. The gene calls are TRBV4-2 and TRBJ1-4, with D unclear. CDR1 LGHNA and CDR2 YNFKEQ come from the germline V gene. The CDR3 consists of 13 residues. V was trimmed by 1 base and J by 10 bases, leaving 10 bases between them. In DNA form, the CDR3 reads TGTGCCAGCAGCCAAGGGGGTTTGGGAAAACTGTTTTTT. The encoded protein is CASSQGGLGKLFF.